A single T cell receptor beta chain is shown here with its context. The antigen is undetermined. The protocol was immunoSEQ multiplex PCR, while the TCRdb copy is restricted to in-frame clones and leaves out a portion. The data show around 70,000 clones, approximately 90% seen once. The data originate from a study of cytotoxic CD8 clonotypes in ibrutinib-treated CLL. Study-level results: Higher clonality was seen at ibrutinib response and a return toward baseline at progression.

J gave up 8 bases and V 4 bases, and 6 bases lay outside the gene matches. There are 14 residues in the CDR3. Germline V gene lookup returns CDR1 KGHSH and CDR2 LQKENI. The source material was PBMCs, sampled after 12 months of ibrutinib treatment. This chain joins TRBV18 and TRBJ1-4, with 8 bases that match TRBD1. This receptor was taken from a human donor with chronic lymphocytic leukemia. The CDR3 DNA reads TGTGCCAGCTCACTCCAGGGGGCAAGGGAAAAACTGTTTTTT. It specifies CASSLQGAREKLFF.